The 3 T cell receptor beta chains below were found in one sample sequenced in a study of T cells after yellow fever vaccination. MiXCR was run by TCRdb on the 5' RACE reads, yielding one entry per CDR3 protein. This sample has around 610,000 distinct CDR3 sequences, with roughly 13% found just once. Here the sequenced sample was PBMCs, taken on the day of the yellow fever booster vaccination. The receptor set was obtained from a man in his thirties or forties who received the YFV17D yellow fever vaccine.

This clonotype was observed at least ten times. The V gene is TRBV7-2, the J gene TRBJ2-5; D unclear. Germline V gene lookup returns CDR1 SGHTA and CDR2 FQGNSA. This CDR3 is 13 amino acids long. The V end was cut by 2 bases, the J end by 1 base, with 5 bases between. In DNA, the CDR3 is TGTGCCAGCAGCTTAACTGCCCAAGAGACCCAGTACTTC. Residues: CASSLTAQETQYF.

This clonotype was seen a few times. The chain joins TRBV18 to TRBJ2-3, with 9 positions matching TRBD2. The junction had 3 bases not matched to a gene; V was cut back by 3 bases and J by 2 bases. Germline lookup yields CDR1 KGHSH and CDR2 LQKENI. CDR3 length equals 15 residues. This chain's CDR3 is CASSPSSGATDTQYF. CDR3 bases: TGTGCCAGCTCACCGTCTAGCGGGGCCACAGATACGCAGTATTTT. Filled out from reference TRBV18 and TRBJ2-3, the complete variable domain reads NAGVMQNPRHLVRRRGQEARLRCSPMKGHSHVYWYRQLPEEGLKFMVYLQKENIIDESGMPKERFSAEFPKEGPSILRIQQVVRGDSAAYFCASSPSSGATDTQYFGPGTRLTVL.

This clonotype showed up just a few times. The rearrangement uses TRBV20-1 and TRBJ2-7, with 8 bases fitting TRBD2. The V segment lost 3 bases and the J segment 0 bases; nucleotides outside the gene matches: 4. Germline V gene data show CDR1 as DFQATT and CDR2 as SNEGSKA (reference sequence). CDR3 length equals 14 residues. The chain's CDR3 is CSARAGGFSYEQYF. As DNA, the CDR3 is TGCAGTGCTAGGGCGGGAGGATTCTCCTACGAGCAGTACTTC.